The entry below gives a single T cell receptor (beta chain) sequence along with its context. Its antigen is unknown. This specimen belongs to a study of T-cell memory formation after mild COVID-19. This CDR3 spans 15 amino acids. Losses at the gene ends were 6 bases for V and 0 bases for J; bases not matched to a gene: 6. Notes on the study in general: Some clones that responded turned up in pre-infection memory, which suggests that cross-reactive memory joined in. Clones that contracted from day 15 to 85 had balanced CD4/CD8; later expanders were CD4+ biased.

5'RACE, which relied on constant-segment primers, yielded TCR alpha and TCR beta cDNA libraries carrying sample barcodes and UMIs. TCRdb used MiXCR to reprocess the 5' RACE reads, holding one entry per CDR3 protein. The sample lists around 300,000 distinct CDR3 sequences, 7.5% to 9.5% occurring once. The sample consisted of PBMCs or a T cell subset sorted from them (not recorded which). This chain links TRBV12-3 or TRBV12-4 with TRBJ2-3, with TRBD1 matching 7 bases. The clonotype was recovered from a man between 18 and 29 years old who had mild COVID-19 (a few samples of this study predate the infection). Cell type and time point are not known. The CDR3 sequence is CASSQTGQSTDTQYF. The CDR3 DNA sequence: TGTGCCAGCAGCCAGACAGGGCAAAGCACAGATACGCAGTATTTT.